This record concerns one T cell receptor beta chain sequence. This entry is derived from a study of blood T cell repertoires in COVID-19. The overall study: Collection of acute and convalescent COVID-19 samples took place in the United States, Italy and Spain. PBMCs, B-cell-depleted T cells, or T cells provided the cDNA or gDNA that made up the material.

In the authors' methods: Amplification of reference gene primers provided the estimated nucleated cell counts. Data came from immunoSEQ multiplex PCR; TCRdb stores just in-frame clones and leaves some out. The V and J calls and clone size are taken from that table; D and trimming were inferred from the DNA. The profile shows about 59,000 clones, approximately 79% of them singletons. The sequencing input was peripheral blood. The TCR was taken from a man between 60 and 70 years old with acute or convalescent COVID-19.

The chain's CDR3 is CATSSGWASGSGEQYF. In DNA, the CDR3 is TGTGCCACCAGCAGCGGATGGGCTAGCGGGAGCGGCGAGCAGTACTTC. The rearrangement links TRBV15 to TRBJ2-7, with 10 bases aligning to TRBD2. Germline CDR1 is LNHNV and CDR2 is YYDKDF (reference sequence). The V segment lost 3 bases and the J segment 6 bases; nucleotides outside the gene matches: 11. This CDR3 has 16 amino acids.